The 10 T cell receptor beta chains below come from one sample, sequenced in a study of long-term antiretroviral therapy in people with HIV. immunoSEQ v3.0 was run at survey level. TCRdb's table, derived via immunoSEQ multiplex PCR, lists solely in-frame clones and lacks some. The sample includes about 37,000 clones, roughly four fifths of them seen just once. Material: unsorted PBMCs, obtained 1 year after starting antiretroviral therapy. The receptors were gathered from a man aged 18 to 30 with HIV.

This clone was seen a single time. The rearrangement links TRBV19 to TRBJ2-1, with D maybe TRBD1 (5 bases). The CDR3 has 14 amino acids. V lost 7 bases and J 6 bases, leaving 16 bases between the germline ends. CDR1 and CDR2 (germline): LNHDA, SQIVND (reference sequence). DNA of the CDR3: TGTGCCAGTAAGGACAACCCGTTGGGCAATGAGCAGTTCTTC. Protein: CASKDNPLGNEQFF.

The CDR3 spells CASSPLKEGWHEQYF. The CDR3 DNA sequence: TGTGCCAGCAGTCCACTCAAGGAAGGGTGGCACGAGCAGTACTTC. The chain employs TRBV27 and TRBJ2-7; D unresolved. The CDR3 spans 15 residues. The germline V and J ends were trimmed by 5 bases and 5 bases, with 19 bases remaining between them. CDR1 is MNHEY, CDR2 SMNVEV, per germline (reference sequence).

This chain joins TRBV10-3 and TRBJ2-4; 11 bases map to TRBD2. Trimming at V came to 0 bases and at J to 7 bases, leaving 5 bases not matched to a gene. This CDR3 has 16 residues. The V gene's germline CDR1 is ENHRY and CDR2 SYGVKD. The chain's CDR3 is CAISESSGRESNIQYF. In DNA, the CDR3 is TGTGCCATCAGTGAGTCTAGCGGGAGGGAGTCGAACATTCAGTACTTC.

J is TRBJ2-7 and V is TRBV10-3; D is unresolved. The CDR3 totals 11 residues. CDR1 ENHRY and CDR2 SYGVKD come from the germline V gene. The V end lost 6 bases, the J end lost 5 bases, and 8 bases lay between the germline ends. This CDR3 is CAIRHRDEQYF. The CDR3 DNA reads TGTGCCATCAGGCACCGGGACGAGCAGTACTTC.

This chain joins TRBV11-2 and TRBJ2-3, with D hard to call. CDR1 is SGHAT and CDR2 is FQNNGV in the germline V gene. Trimming left V 6 bases short and J 0 bases short, with 4 bases between. CDR3 length: 12 amino acids. The CDR3: CASSFSTDTQYF. The CDR3 DNA reads as TGTGCCAGCAGTTTTAGCACAGATACGCAGTATTTT. Looking up the rest from reference TRBV11-2 and TRBJ2-3 gives the full variable domain: EAGVAQSPRYKIIEKRQSVAFWCNPISGHATLYWYQQILGQGPKLLIQFQNNGVVDDSQLPKDRFSAERLKGVDSTLKIQPAKLEDSAVYLCASSFSTDTQYFGPGTRLTVL.

J is TRBJ2-2 and V is TRBV5-1; 8 bases are a match to TRBD2. Trimming cost V 4 bases and J 5 bases; bases outside gene matches: 10. CDR1 is SGHRS, CDR2 YFSETQ, per germline. The CDR3 is 16 amino acids. The CDR3 DNA follows: TGCGCCAGCAGCGTGGGACTAGGGGGATGGACCGGGGAGCTGTTTTTT. Amino acid sequence: CASSVGLGGWTGELFF. The full variable domain, its missing parts supplied by reference TRBV5-1 and TRBJ2-2, is KAGVTQTPRYLIKTRGQQVTLSCSPISGHRSVSWYQQTPGQGLQFLFEYFSETQRNKGNFPGRFSGRQFSNSRSEMNVSTLELGDSALYLCASSVGLGGWTGELFFGEGSRLTVL.

J is TRBJ1-2 and V is TRBV18; 11 bases line up with TRBD1. This CDR3 spans 15 amino acids. The J segment lost 4 bases and the V segment lost 3 bases, leaving 4 bases of the junction unmatched. Germline V gene lookup returns CDR1 KGHSH and CDR2 LQKENI. The CDR3 DNA reads TGTGCCAGCTCACCGGGACAGGGGGTGGCCTATGGCTACACCTTC. Translated, it gives CASSPGQGVAYGYTF.

The rearrangement joins TRBV4-3 to TRBJ2-1; D remains unclear. With 2 bases removed from V and 4 bases from J, the gap between germline ends came to 12 bases. The CDR3 is 15 amino acids. Germline CDR1 and CDR2: LGHNA and YSLEER. CDR3 sequence (DNA): TGCGCCAGCAGCCAACCATTCTCCTCGTACAATGAGCAGTTCTTC. Encoded protein: CASSQPFSSYNEQFF.

This sequence joins TRBV4-3 and TRBJ1-2; TRBD1 aligns across 8 bases. This CDR3 has 15 residues. V lost 5 bases to trimming and J lost 1 base; unmatched junction nucleotides: 6. CDR1 is LGHNA, CDR2 YSLEER, per germline. CDR3 region: CASSEGTGVNYGYTF. In DNA form, the CDR3 reads TGCGCCAGCAGCGAAGGGACAGGAGTTAACTATGGCTACACCTTC.

The rearrangement joins TRBV7-2 to TRBJ2-5, with TRBD2 as a possible D gene (6 bases). Per germline, CDR1 SGHTA and CDR2 FQGNSA. Trimming left V 4 bases short and J 9 bases short, with 27 bases between. This CDR3 region has 17 residues. The CDR3 DNA reads as TGTGCCAGCAGCTACCGCCCCCAAAAGACTAGTGGTGAGGCCCAGTACTTC. This encodes CASSYRPQKTSGEAQYF.